Sequencing of this TCR beta chain was carried out in a study of cytomegalovirus exposure and HLA in healthy donors. Healthy donors of bone marrow made up the group. Researchers ran the PCR with 60 Vbeta and 13 Jbeta primers. Here immunoSEQ multiplex PCR was the method, and the copy in TCRdb shows in-frame clones only, minus some. Reported are 55,000 to 65,000 clones; the ten largest clones contain approximately 4%. Comments on this clone: Its target is unknown.

Trimming removed 1 base from V and 1 base from J; junction bases left unmatched: 0. CDR3 length equals 15 residues. Germline V gene lookup returns CDR1 SGDLS and CDR2 YYNGEE. Study results and limitations: Reportedly, cytomegalovirus status was diagnosed with high sensitivity and specificity. In a later analysis, common viral pathogens appeared linked to several of the most significant clusters.

The chain employs TRBV9 and TRBJ2-3; 10 nucleotides line up with TRBD2. This TCR was sampled from a woman aged 18-30 years in good health and CMV-seronegative. The sequenced sample was PBMCs. CDR3 bases: TGTGCCAGCAGCGTAACTAGCGGGGGCACAGATACGCAGTATTTT. This gives the protein CASSVTSGGTDTQYF.